These 8 T cell receptor beta chains originate from one sample sequenced in a study of T-cell reconstitution after alpha-beta-depleted transplantation in children. A library of TCRbeta sequences, prepared with unique molecular identifiers, was generated. TCRdb processed the PCR reads anew with MiXCR; each CDR3 protein has one entry. Here the sample spans 200,000 to 250,000 distinct CDR3 sequences, around 7.8% being singletons. Sequencing used PBMCs, mostly from graft donor cells, obtained 180 days after TCRalphabeta/CD19-depleted stem cell transplant. The origin of the receptors is a male patient under 18 who had a stem cell transplant for acute lymphoblastic leukemia, so the T cells may come from the graft donor.

There are many counts of this clonotype. This rearrangement joins TRBV21-1 to TRBJ2-2; the table's D call TRBD1 went unverified against the DNA. TRBV21-1 is flagged as a pseudogene. CDR3 length equals 16 residues. The CDR3 protein is CASSKGYRGYPGELFF. The CDR3 nucleotides are TGTGCCAGCAGCAAAGGCTACAGGGGATACCCCGGGGAGCTGTTTTTT.

There are many counts of this clonotype. This chain links TRBV12-3 or TRBV12-4 with TRBJ1-5; maybe TRBD1 (5 bases). This CDR3 has 15 residues. V was shortened by 4 bases and J by 1 base, with 11 bases between the two germline ends. As DNA, the CDR3 is TGTGCCAGCAGTTCCCAGGGAGAGAGCAATCAGCCCCAGCATTTT. Translation: CASSSQGESNQPQHF.

The table lists this clonotype with many counts. V is TRBV29-1 and J is TRBJ2-7; 8 bases are shared with TRBD1. The CDR3 has 13 amino acids. The germline gives CDR1 SQVTM, CDR2 ANQGSEA. The ends lost 0 bases at V and 5 bases at J; junction bases unmatched: 3. CDR3 nucleotide sequence: TGCAGCGTTGAAGATACCAGGGGGCACGAGCAGTACTTC. It encodes CSVEDTRGHEQYF.

The sample holds many counts of this clonotype. The rearrangement links TRBV2 to TRBJ2-7, with a possible D match to TRBD1 (6 bases). V was shortened by 2 bases and J by 3 bases, with 11 bases between the two germline ends. This CDR3 comprises 14 residues. The germline V gene has CDR1 SNHLY and CDR2 FYNNEI. CDR3 in amino acids: CASSELGAHYEQYF. In DNA, the CDR3 is TGTGCCAGCAGTGAATTGGGGGCCCACTACGAGCAGTACTTC.

This clonotype occurred many times. The V gene is TRBV21-1, the J gene TRBJ2-7. TRBV21-1 is designated a pseudogene. The CDR3 covers 15 residues. The CDR3 nucleotides are TGTGCCAGCAGCAACGGTCGCGACTTGATCTACGAGCAGTACTTC. Its translation: CASSNGRDLIYEQYF.

This clonotype was counted many times. This chain connects TRBV20-1 to TRBJ2-1; 13 bases agree with TRBD2. The CDR3 loop spans 16 amino acids. Germline V gene data show CDR1 as DFQATT and CDR2 as SNEGSKA (reference sequence). V dropped 3 bases and J dropped 5; count of bases not matched to a gene: 7. The CDR3 region has the DNA TGCAGTGCTAGTTTACCGGGACTAGCGGGACACAATGAGCAGTTCTTC. Amino acids: CSASLPGLAGHNEQFF.

At least ten counts were recorded for this clonotype. This chain uses TRBV5-1 with TRBJ2-6, with TRBD1 matching 9 bases. In germline, CDR1 is SGHRS, CDR2 YFSETQ. V lost 4 bases and J lost 0; bases outside the gene matches: 8. The CDR3 consists of 18 residues. CDR3 region: CASSVRGTGLSGANVLTF. The DNA for the CDR3 is TGCGCCAGCAGCGTACGCGGGACAGGGCTCTCTGGGGCCAACGTCCTGACTTTC.

The chain has TRBV9 and TRBJ2-6; either TRBD1 or TRBD2 may fit D (7 bases each). The V gene lost 0 bases and the J gene lost 3 bases, with 22 bases spanning the gap. CDR3 length equals 20 residues. From germline, CDR1 is SGDLS and CDR2 YYNGEE. CDR3 DNA sequence: TGTGCCAGCAGCGTAGTTGGGGGGGGGACAGACGCTTTTGGGGCCAACGTCCTGACTTTC. Amino acids: CASSVVGGGTDAFGANVLTF.